This T cell receptor beta chain was recorded in a study of T cell repertoires in cytomegalovirus infection. On the study more broadly: HLA-B-restricted CMV epitopes that are well studied were used alongside recently identified HLA-C-restricted ones. Public TCR beta signatures marked donors with CMV infection and the matching HLA.

MiXCR, run by TCRdb on the reads, gives a single entry per CDR3 protein. The repertoire holds some 480,000 distinct CDR3 sequences, with 33% as singletons. J was trimmed by 4 bases and V by 1 base; bases with no gene match: 10. Germline V CDR1 and CDR2: SGHVS, FNYEAQ. This CDR3 has 16 residues. General study results and limits: HLA-C-restricted TCR beta clonotypes specific for CMV led the ex vivo response. Frequencies of public TCR beta families were cumulated, and this identified carriers of CMV plus the relevant HLA.

This clonotype was counted only a few times. Its antigen is not known. The rearrangement uses TRBV7-6 and TRBJ2-7, with 7 bases aligning to TRBD2. This clonotype was sampled from a human donor in good health (CMV status not recorded). Some clones in this sample may be carry-over from other donors' samples. This specimen consisted of cultured PBMCs, obtained from culture after CMV antigen stimulation. CDR3: CASSLVYPGRWYEQYF. DNA of the CDR3: TGTGCCAGCAGCTTAGTGTACCCCGGGAGGTGGTACGAGCAGTACTTC.